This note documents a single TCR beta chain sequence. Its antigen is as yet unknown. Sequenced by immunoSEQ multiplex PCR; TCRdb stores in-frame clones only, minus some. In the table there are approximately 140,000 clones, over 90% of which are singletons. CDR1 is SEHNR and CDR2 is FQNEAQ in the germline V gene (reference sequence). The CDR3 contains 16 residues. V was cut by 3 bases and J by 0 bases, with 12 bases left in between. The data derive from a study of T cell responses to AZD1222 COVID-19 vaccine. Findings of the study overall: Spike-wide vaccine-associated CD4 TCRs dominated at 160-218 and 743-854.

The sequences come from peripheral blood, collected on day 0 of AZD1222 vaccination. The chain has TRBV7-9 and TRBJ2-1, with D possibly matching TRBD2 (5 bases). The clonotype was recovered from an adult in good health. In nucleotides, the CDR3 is TGTGCCAGCAGCTTCCCCAGCGGAAGCTCCTACAATGAGCAGTTCTTC. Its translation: CASSFPSGSSYNEQFF.